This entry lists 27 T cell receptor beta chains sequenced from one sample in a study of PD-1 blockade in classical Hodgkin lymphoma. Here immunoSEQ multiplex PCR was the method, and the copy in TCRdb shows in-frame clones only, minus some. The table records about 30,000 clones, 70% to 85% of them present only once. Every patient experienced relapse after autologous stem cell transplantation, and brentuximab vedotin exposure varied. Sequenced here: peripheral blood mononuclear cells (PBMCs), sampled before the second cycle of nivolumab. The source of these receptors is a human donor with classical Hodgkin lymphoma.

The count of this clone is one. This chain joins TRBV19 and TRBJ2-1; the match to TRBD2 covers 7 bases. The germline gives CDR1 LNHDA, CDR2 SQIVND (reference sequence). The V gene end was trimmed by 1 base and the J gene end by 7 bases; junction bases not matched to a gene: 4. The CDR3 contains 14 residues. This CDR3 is CASSIGGGWNEQFF. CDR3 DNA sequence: TGTGCCAGTAGTATAGGGGGGGGGTGGAATGAGCAGTTCTTC.

The CDR3 nucleotides are TGTGCCAGTAGTACCAACAGGGGGCCGTACGAGCAGTACTTC. This sequence encodes CASSTNRGPYEQYF. The chain has TRBV19 and TRBJ2-7, with 9 bases matching TRBD1. From germline, CDR1 is LNHDA and CDR2 SQIVND (reference sequence). This CDR3 has 14 residues. After removal of 4 bases from V and 4 bases from J, the junction contained 5 bases not matched to a gene.

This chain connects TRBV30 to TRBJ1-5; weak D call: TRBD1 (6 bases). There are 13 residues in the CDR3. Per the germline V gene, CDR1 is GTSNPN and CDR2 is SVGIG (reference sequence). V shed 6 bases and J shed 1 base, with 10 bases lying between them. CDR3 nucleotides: TGTGCCTGCAATACAGGGAGCAATCAGCCCCAGCATTTT. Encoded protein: CACNTGSNQPQHF.

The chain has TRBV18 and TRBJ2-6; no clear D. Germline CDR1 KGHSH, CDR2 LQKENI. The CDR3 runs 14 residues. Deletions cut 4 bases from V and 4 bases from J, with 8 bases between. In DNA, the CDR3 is TGTGCCAGCTCACAGAAAATCGGGGCCAACGTCCTGACTTTC. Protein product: CASSQKIGANVLTF.

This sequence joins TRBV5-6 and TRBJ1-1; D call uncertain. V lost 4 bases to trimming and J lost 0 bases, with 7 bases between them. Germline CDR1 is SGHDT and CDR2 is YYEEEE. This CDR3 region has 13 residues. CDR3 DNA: TGTGCCAGCAGCCTTTCAGTGAACACTGAAGCTTTCTTT. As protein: CASSLSVNTEAFF.

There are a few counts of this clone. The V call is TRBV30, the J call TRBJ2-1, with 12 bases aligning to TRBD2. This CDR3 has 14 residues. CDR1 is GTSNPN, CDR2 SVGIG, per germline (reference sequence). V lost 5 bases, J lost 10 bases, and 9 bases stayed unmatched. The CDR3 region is CAWGGLAGTGEQFF. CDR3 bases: TGTGCCTGGGGTGGACTAGCGGGGACCGGAGAGCAGTTCTTC.

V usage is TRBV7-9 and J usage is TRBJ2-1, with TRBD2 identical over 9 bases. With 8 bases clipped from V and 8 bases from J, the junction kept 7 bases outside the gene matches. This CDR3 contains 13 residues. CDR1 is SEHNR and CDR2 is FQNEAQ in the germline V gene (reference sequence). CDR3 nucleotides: TGTGCCAGCTCGGGCGGGAGGGTCGATGAGCAGTTCTTC. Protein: CASSGGRVDEQFF.

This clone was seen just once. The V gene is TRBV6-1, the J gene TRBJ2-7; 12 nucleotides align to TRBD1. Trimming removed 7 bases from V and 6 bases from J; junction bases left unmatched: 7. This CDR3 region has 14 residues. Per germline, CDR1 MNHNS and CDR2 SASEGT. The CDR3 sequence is CASKRDRGQSEQYF. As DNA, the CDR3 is TGTGCCAGCAAACGGGACAGGGGGCAAAGCGAGCAGTACTTC.

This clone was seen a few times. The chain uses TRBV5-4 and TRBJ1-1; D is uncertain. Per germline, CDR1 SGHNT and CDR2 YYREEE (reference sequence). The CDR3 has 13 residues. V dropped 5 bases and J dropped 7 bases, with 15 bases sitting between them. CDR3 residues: CASRHDTANEAFF. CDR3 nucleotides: TGTGCCAGCAGACATGACACGGCCAATGAAGCTTTCTTT.

The chain's CDR3 is CASSLGERDGYTF. CDR3 nucleotides: TGTGCCAGCAGCTTAGGAGAAAGGGATGGCTACACCTTC. The chain links TRBV7-2 to TRBJ1-2; D not resolved. V was trimmed by 1 base and J by 6 bases, leaving 9 bases between them. The CDR3 has 13 residues. Germline-derived CDR1 and CDR2 are SGHTA and FQGNSA.

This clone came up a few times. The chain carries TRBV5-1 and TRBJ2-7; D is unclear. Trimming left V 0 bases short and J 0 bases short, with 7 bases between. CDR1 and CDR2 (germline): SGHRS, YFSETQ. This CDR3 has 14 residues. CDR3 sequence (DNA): TGCGCCAGCAGCTTGGGGACGGCCTCCTACGAGCAGTACTTC. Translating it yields CASSLGTASYEQYF.

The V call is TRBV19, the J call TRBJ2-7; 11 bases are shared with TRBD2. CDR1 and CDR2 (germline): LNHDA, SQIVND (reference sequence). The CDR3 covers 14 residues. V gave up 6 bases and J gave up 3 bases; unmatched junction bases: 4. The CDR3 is CASSPGLAVYEQYF. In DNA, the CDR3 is TGTGCCAGTAGCCCGGGACTAGCGGTCTACGAGCAGTACTTC.

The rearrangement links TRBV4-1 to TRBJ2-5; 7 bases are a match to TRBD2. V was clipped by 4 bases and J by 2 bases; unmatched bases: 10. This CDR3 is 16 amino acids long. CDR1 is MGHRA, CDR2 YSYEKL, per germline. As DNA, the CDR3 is TGCGCCAGCAGCCCTCGTTCACTAGCGACTCAAGAGACCCAGTACTTC. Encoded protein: CASSPRSLATQETQYF.

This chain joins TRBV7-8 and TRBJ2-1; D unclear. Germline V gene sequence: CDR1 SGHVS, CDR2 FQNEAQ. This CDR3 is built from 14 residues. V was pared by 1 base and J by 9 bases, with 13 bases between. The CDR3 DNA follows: TGTGCCAGCAGCTTAGGTCCCCTAGTAGGTGAGCAGTTCTTC. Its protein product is CASSLGPLVGEQFF.

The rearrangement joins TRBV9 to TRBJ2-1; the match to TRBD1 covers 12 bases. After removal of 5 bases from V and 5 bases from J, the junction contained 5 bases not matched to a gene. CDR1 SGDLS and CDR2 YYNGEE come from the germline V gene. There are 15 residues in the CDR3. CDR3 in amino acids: CASSGGQGANNEQFF. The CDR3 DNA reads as TGTGCCAGCAGTGGGGGACAGGGGGCTAACAATGAGCAGTTCTTC. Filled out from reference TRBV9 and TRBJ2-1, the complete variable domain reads DSGVTQTPKHLITATGQRVTLRCSPRSGDLSVYWYQQSLDQGLQFLIQYYNGEERAKGNILERFSAQQFPDLHSELNLSSLELGDSALYFCASSGGQGANNEQFFGPGTRLTVL.

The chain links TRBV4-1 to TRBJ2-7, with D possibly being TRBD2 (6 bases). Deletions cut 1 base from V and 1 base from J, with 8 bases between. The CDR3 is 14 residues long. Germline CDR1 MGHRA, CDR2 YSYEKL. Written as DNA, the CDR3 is TGCGCCAGCAGCCAAGCGGGAGAGTCCTACGAGCAGTACTTC. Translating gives CASSQAGESYEQYF.

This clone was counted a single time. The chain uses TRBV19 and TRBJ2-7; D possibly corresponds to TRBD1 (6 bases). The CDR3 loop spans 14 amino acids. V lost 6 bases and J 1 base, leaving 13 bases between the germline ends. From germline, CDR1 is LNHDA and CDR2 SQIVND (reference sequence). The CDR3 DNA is TGTGCCAGTAGCCGACAGGATGTTTCCTACGAGCAGTACTTC. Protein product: CASSRQDVSYEQYF.

In DNA, the CDR3 is TGTGCCAGCAGCCGACTGAAAGTGAGCGGGGGTGCAGATACGCAGTATTTT. It is translated as CASSRLKVSGGADTQYF. The V and J genes are TRBV7-9 and TRBJ2-3, with 8 bases lining up with TRBD2. The CDR3 covers 17 residues. Germline values: CDR1 SEHNR, CDR2 FQNEAQ (reference sequence). The V gene end was trimmed by 5 bases and the J gene end by 4 bases; junction bases not matched to a gene: 14.

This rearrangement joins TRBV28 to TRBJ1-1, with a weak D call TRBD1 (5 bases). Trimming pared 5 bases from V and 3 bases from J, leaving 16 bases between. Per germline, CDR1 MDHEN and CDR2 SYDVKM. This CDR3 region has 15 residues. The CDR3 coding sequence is TGTGCCAGCAGTAGCCCTGTCCAGGGCCACACTGAAGCTTTCTTT. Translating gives CASSSPVQGHTEAFF. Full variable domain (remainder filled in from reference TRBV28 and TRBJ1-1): DVKVTQSSRYLVKRTGEKVFLECVQDMDHENMFWYRQDPGLGLRLIYFSYDVKMKEKGDIPEGYSVSREKKERFSLILESASTNQTSMYLCASSSPVQGHTEAFFGQGTRLTVV.

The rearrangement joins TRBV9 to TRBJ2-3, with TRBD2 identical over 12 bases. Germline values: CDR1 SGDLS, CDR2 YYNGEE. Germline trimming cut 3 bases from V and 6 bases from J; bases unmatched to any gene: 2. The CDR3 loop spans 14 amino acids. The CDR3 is CASSATSGRDTQYF. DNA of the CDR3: TGTGCCAGCAGCGCAACTAGCGGGAGGGATACGCAGTATTTT.

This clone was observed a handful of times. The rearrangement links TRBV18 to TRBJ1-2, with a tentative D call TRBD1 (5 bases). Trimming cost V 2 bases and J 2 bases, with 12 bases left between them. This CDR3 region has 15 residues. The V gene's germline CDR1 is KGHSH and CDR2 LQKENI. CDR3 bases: TGTGCCAGCTCACCATCCATGGGACGCAACTATGGCTACACCTTC. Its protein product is CASSPSMGRNYGYTF.

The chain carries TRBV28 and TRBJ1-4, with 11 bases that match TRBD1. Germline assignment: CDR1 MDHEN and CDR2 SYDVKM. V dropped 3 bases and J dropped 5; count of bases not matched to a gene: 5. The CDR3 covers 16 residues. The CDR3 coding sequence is TGTGCCAGCAGTTTTTGGGGGACAGGGGGGAATGAAAAACTGTTTTTT. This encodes CASSFWGTGGNEKLFF.

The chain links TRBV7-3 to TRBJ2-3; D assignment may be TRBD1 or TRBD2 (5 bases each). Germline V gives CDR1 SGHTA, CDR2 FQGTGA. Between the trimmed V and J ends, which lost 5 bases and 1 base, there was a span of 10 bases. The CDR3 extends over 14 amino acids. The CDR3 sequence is CASSPRDGTDTQYF. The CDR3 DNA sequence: TGTGCCAGCAGCCCACGGGACGGCACAGATACGCAGTATTTT.

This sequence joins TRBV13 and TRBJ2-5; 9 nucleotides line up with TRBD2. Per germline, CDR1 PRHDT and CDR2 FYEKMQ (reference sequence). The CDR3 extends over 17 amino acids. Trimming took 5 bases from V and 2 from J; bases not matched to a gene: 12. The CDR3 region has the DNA TGTGCCAGCAGCCCGAGACCCACTAGCGGGTCACAAGAGACCCAGTACTTC. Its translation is CASSPRPTSGSQETQYF.

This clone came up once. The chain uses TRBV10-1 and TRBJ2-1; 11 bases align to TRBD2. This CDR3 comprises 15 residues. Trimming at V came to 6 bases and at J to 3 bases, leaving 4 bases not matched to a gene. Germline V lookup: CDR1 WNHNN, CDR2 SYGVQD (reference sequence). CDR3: CASSSGTSGYNEQFF. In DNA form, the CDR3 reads TGCGCCAGCAGCTCCGGGACTAGCGGCTACAATGAGCAGTTCTTC.

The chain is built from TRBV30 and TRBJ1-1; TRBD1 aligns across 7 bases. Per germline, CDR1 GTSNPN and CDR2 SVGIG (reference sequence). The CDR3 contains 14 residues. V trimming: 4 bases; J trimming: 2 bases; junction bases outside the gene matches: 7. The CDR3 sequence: CAWTVGQLNTEAFF. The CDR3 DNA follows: TGTGCCTGGACCGTGGGACAGCTTAACACTGAAGCTTTCTTT.

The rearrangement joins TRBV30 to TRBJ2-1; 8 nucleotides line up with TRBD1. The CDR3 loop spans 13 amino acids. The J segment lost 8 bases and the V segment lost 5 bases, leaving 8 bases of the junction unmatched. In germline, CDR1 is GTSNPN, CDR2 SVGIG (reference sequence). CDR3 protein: CAWAAGGRYEQFF. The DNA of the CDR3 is TGTGCCTGGGCGGCAGGGGGCAGATATGAGCAGTTCTTC.